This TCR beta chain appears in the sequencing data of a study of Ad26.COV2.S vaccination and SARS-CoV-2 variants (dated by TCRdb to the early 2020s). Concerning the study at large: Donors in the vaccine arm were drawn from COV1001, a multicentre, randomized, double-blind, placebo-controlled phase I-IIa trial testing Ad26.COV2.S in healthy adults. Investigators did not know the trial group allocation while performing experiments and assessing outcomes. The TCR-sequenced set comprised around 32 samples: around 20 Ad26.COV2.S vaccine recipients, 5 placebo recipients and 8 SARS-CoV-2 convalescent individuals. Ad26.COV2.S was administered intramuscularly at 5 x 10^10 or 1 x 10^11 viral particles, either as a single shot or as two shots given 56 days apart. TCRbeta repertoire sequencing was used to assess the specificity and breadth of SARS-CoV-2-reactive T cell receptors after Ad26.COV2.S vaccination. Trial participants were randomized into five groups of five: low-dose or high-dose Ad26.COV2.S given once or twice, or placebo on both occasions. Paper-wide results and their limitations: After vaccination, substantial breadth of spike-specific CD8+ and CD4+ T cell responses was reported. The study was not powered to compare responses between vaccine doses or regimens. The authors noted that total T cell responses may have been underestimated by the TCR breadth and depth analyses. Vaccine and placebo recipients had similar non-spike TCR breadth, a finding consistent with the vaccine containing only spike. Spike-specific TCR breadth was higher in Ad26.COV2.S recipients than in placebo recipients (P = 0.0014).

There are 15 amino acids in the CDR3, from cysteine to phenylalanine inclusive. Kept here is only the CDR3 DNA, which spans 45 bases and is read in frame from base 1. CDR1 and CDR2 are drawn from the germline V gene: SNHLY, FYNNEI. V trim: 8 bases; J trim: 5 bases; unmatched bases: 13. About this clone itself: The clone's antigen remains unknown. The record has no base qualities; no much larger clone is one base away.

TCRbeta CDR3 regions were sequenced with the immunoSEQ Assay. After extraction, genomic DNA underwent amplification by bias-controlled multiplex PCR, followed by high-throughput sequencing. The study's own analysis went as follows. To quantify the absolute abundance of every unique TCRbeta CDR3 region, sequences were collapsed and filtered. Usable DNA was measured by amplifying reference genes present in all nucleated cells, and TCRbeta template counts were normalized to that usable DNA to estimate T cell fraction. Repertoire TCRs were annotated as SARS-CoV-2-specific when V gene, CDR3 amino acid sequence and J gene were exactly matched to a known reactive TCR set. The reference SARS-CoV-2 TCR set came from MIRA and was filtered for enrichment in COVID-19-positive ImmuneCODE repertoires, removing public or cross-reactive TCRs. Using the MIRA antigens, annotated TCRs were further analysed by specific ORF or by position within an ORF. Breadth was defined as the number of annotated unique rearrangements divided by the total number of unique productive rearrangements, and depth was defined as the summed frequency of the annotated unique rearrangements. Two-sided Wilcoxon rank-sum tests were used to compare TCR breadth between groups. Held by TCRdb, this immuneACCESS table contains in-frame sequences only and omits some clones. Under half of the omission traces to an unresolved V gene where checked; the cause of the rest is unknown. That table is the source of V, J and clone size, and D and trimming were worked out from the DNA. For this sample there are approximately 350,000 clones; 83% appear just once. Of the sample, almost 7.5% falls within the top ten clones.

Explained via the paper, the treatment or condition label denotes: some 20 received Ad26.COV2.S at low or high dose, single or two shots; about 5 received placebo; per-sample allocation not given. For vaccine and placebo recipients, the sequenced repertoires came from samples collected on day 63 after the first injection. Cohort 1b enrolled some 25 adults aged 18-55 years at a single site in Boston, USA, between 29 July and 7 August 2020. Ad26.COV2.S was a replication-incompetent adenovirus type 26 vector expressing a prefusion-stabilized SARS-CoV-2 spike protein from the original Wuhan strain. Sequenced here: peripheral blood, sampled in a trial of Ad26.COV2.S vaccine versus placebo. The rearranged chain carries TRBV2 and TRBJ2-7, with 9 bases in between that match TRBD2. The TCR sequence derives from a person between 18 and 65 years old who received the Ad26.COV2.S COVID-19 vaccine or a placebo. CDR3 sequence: CASGGGGLHLHEQYF. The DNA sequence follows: TGTGCCAGCGGCGGGGGGGGACTACATCTCCACGAGCAGTACTTC. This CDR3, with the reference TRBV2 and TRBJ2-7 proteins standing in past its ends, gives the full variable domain EPEVTQTPSHQVTQMGQEVILRCVPISNHLYFYWYRQILGQKVEFLVSFYNNEISEKSEIFDDQFSVERPDGSNFTLKIRSTKLEDSAMYFCASGGGGLHLHEQYFGPGTRLTVT.